This T cell receptor (beta chain) is drawn from a study of T cells in narcolepsy (dated by TCRdb to the late 2010s). Background on the whole study: The study enrolled patients with narcolepsy type 1 or type 2 (NT1, NT2) together with healthy control donors. Autoreactive T cells targeting hypocretin neuron self-antigens (hypocretin, TRIB2) were sought in narcolepsy patients, and TCR Vbeta sequencing was used to track clonotypes in blood and CSF.

Results and caveats for the whole study, not just this receptor: HCRT-specific and TRIB2-specific autoreactive clonotypes were highlighted in plots that compared CD4+ T cell clonotypes in CSF versus blood from the same patient. No sequences matching autoreactive T cell clones were contained in some blood memory CD4+ repertoires from patients and controls. According to the report, autoreactive clonotypes were detected serially in the blood of the same patients and of different patients, but not in healthy controls. Numbers of sequenced blood memory CD4+ clonotypes were comparable, averaging roughly 40,000 in patients and about 30,000 in controls.

The germline V gene (reference sequence) supplies CDR1 SEHNR and CDR2 FQNEAQ. The CDR3 holds 15 amino acids from the cysteine to the phenylalanine. The sequence is cut down to CDR3 DNA, 45 bases in frame from base 1. Germline trimming: 5 bases from V, 1 base from J; junction bases outside gene matches: 4. The library was produced with the immunoSEQ multiplex PCR assay. TCRdb retrieved this table from immuneACCESS and kept in-frame rearrangements only. Not all clones are present; in checked studies, unresolved V genes account for under half, and no reason is known for the remainder. For this sample there are some 24,000 clones; more than 80% appear just once. Around 1.2% of the sample is in the top ten clones. As for this clone: It lacks a known antigen. No much larger clonotype is one base removed from it; base qualities were not supplied.

For TCR Vbeta sequencing, memory CD4+ T cells were sorted ex vivo from the peripheral blood of both healthy controls and narcolepsy patients. The sequencing sample was made of CD45RA- memory CD4+ T cells from PBMCs. The cell subset or site label corresponds to: memory T cells sorted ex vivo from peripheral blood. The origin of this receptor is a human donor with narcolepsy. The sequence links TRBV7-9 to TRBJ1-1, and 10 junction bases match TRBD1. The DNA sequence is TGTGCCAGCAGCAGAAGGACAGGGGGGAACACTGAAGCTTTCTTT. It encodes CASSRRTGGNTEAFF.